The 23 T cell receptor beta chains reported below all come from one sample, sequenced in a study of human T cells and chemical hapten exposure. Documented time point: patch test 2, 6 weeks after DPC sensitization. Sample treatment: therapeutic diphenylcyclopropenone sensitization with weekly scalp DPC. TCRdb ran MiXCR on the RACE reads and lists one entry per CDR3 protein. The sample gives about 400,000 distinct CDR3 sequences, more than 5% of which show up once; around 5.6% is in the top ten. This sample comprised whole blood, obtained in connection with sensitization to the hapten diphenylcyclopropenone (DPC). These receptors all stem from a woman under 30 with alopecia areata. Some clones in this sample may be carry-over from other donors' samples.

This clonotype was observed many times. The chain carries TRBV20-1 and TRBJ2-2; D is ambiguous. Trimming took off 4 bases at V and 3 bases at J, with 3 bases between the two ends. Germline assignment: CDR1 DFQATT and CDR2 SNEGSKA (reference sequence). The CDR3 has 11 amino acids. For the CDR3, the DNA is TGCAGTGCTATAGACACCGGGGAGCTGTTTTTT. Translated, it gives CSAIDTGELFF.

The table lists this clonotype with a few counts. Here the CDR3 reads CASSSSGGLQETQYF. CDR3 nucleotide sequence: TGCGCCAGCAGCTCTAGCGGGGGGCTCCAAGAGACCCAGTACTTC. The rearrangement links TRBV5-1 to TRBJ2-5; the match to TRBD2 covers 11 bases. Germline V gives CDR1 SGHRS, CDR2 YFSETQ. The CDR3 loop spans 15 amino acids. Trimming cost V 3 bases and J 1 base; bases outside gene matches: 2.

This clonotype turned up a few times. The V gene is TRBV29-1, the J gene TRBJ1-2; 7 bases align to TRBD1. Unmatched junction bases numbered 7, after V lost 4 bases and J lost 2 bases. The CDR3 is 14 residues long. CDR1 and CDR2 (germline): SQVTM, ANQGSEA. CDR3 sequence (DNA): TGCAGCGTTGCCCGTAGAGGGGGCAACTATGGCTACACCTTC. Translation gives CSVARRGGNYGYTF.

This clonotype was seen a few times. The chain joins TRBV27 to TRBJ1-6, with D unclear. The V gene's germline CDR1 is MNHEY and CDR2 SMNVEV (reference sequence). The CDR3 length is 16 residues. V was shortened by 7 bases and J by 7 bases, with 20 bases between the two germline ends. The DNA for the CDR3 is TGTGCCAGCACCCCATTCAGTTCCGCGGGAAATTCACCCCTCCACTTT. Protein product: CASTPFSSAGNSPLHF.

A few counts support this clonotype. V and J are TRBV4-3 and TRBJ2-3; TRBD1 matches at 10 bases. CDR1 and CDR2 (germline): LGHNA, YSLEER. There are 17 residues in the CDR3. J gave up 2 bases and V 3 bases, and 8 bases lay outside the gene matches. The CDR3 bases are TGCGCCAGCAGCCAGAGCTGGGACAGGGGTTACACAGATACGCAGTATTTT. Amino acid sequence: CASSQSWDRGYTDTQYF.

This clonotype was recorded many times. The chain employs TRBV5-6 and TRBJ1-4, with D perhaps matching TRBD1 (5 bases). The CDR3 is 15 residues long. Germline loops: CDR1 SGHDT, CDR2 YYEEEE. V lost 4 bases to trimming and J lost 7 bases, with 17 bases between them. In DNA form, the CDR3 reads TGTGCCAGCAGCCACCGCCAGGGTTTTATTGAAAAACTGTTTTTT. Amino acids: CASSHRQGFIEKLFF.

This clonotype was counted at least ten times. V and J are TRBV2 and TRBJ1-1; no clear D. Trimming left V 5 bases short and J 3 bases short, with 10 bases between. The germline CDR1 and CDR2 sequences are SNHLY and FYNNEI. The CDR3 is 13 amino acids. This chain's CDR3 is CASSNPVYTEAFF. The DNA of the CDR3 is TGTGCCAGCAGTAATCCGGTTTACACTGAAGCTTTCTTT.

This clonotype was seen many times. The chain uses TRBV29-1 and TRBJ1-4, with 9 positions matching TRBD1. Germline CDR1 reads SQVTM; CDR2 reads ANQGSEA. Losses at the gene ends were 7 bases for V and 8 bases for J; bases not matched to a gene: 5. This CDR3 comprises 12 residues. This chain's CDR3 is CSAGQGEEKLFF. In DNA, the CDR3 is TGCAGCGCGGGACAGGGAGAGGAAAAACTGTTTTTT.

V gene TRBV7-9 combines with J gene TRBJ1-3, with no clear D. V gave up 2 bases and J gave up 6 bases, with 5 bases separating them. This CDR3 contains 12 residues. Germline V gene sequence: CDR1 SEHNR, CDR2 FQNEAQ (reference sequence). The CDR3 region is CASSLSANTIYF. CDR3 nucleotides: TGTGCCAGCAGCTTATCGGCAAACACCATATATTTT.

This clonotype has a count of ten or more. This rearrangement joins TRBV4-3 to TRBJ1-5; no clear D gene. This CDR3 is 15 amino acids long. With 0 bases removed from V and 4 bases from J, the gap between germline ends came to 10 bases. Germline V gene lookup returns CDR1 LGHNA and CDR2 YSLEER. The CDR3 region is CASSQEAGWNQPQHF. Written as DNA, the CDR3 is TGCGCCAGCAGCCAAGAAGCCGGATGGAATCAGCCCCAGCATTTT.

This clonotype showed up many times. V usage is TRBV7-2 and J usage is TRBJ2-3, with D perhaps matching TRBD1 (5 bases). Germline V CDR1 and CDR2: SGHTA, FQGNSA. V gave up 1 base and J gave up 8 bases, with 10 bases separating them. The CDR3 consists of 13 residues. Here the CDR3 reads CASSLEGFRTQYF. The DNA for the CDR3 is TGTGCCAGCAGCTTAGAGGGGTTTCGTACGCAGTATTTT.

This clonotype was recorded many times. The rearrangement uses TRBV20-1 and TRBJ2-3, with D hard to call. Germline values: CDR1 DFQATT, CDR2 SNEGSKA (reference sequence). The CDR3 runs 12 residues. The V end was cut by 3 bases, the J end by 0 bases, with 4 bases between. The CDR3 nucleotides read TGCAGTGCTAGGAGGAGCACAGATACGCAGTATTTT. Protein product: CSARRSTDTQYF.

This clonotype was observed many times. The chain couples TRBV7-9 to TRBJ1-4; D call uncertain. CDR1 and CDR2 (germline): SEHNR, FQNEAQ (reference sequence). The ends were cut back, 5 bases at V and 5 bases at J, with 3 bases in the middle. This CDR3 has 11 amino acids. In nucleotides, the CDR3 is TGTGCCAGCAGCCACAATGAAAAACTGTTTTTT. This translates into CASSHNEKLFF.

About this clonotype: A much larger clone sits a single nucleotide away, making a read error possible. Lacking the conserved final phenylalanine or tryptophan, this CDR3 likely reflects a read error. CDR3 residues: CASSLGQTFYGYTS. CDR3 nucleotides: TGTGCCAGCAGTTTGGGACAGACCTTCTATGGCTACACCTCC. The J gene is TRBJ1-2, the V gene TRBV6-5; the match to TRBD1 covers 7 bases. Germline CDR1 reads MNHEY; CDR2 reads SVGAGI. The CDR3 has 14 residues. Germline trimming cut 4 bases from V and 4 bases from J; bases unmatched to any gene: 6.

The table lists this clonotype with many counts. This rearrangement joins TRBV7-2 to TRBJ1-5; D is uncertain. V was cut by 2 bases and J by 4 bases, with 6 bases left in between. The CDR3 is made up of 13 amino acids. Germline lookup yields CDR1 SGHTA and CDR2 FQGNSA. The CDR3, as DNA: TGTGCCAGCAGCTTACAACCGAATCAGCCCCAGCATTTT. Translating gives CASSLQPNQPQHF.

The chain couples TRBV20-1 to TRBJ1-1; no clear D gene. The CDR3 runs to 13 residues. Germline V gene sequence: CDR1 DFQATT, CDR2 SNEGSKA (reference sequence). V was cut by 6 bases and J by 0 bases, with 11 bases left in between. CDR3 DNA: TGCAGTGCCCGTGGAAGATTGAACACTGAAGCTTTCTTT. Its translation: CSARGRLNTEAFF.

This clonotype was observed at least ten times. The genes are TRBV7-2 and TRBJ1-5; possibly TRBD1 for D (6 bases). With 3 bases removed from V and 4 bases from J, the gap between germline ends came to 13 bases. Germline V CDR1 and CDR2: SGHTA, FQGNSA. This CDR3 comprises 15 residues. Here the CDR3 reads CASSFKGVDNQPQHF. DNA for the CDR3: TGTGCCAGCAGCTTCAAGGGGGTCGATAATCAGCCCCAGCATTTT.

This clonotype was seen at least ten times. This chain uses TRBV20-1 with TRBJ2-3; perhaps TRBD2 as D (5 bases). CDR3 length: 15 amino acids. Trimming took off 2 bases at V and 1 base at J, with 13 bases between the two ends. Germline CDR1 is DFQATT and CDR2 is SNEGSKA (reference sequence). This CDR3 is CSARTLAGGTDTQYF. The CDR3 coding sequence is TGCAGTGCTAGAACGTTGGCCGGGGGCACAGATACGCAGTATTTT.

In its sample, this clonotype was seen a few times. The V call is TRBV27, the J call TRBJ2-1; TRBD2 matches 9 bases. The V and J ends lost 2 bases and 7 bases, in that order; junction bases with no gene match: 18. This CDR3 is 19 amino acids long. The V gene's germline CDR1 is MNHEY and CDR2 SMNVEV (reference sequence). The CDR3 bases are TGTGCCAGCAGTTTACCGGGACTACTTTCGAGCGGGGGGATAAATGAGCAGTTCTTC. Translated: CASSLPGLLSSGGINEQFF.

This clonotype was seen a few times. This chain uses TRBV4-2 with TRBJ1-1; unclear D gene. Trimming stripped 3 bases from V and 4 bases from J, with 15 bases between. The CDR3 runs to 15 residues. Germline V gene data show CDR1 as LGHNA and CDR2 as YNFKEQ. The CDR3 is CASSHPGQGVTEAFF. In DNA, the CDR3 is TGTGCCAGCAGCCACCCCGGTCAAGGAGTCACTGAAGCTTTCTTT.

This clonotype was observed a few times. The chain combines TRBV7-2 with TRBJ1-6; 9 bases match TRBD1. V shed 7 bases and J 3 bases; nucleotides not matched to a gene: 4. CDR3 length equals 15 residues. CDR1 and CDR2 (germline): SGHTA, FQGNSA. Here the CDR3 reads CASKWGQGYNSPLHF. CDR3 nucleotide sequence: TGTGCCAGCAAATGGGGACAGGGCTATAATTCACCCCTCCACTTT.

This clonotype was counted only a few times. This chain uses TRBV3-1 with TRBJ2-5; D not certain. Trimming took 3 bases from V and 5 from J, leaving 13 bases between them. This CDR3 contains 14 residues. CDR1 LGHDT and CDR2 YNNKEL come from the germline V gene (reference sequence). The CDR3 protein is CASSQEERVETQYF. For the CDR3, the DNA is TGTGCCAGCAGCCAGGAAGAAAGGGTGGAGACCCAGTACTTC.

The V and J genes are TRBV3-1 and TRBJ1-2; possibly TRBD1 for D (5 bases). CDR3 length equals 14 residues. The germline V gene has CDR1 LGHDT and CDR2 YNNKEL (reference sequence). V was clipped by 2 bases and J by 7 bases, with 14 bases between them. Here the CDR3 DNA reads TGTGCCAGCAGCCAATCAATAGGACATCTTGGCTACACCTTC. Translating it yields CASSQSIGHLGYTF.